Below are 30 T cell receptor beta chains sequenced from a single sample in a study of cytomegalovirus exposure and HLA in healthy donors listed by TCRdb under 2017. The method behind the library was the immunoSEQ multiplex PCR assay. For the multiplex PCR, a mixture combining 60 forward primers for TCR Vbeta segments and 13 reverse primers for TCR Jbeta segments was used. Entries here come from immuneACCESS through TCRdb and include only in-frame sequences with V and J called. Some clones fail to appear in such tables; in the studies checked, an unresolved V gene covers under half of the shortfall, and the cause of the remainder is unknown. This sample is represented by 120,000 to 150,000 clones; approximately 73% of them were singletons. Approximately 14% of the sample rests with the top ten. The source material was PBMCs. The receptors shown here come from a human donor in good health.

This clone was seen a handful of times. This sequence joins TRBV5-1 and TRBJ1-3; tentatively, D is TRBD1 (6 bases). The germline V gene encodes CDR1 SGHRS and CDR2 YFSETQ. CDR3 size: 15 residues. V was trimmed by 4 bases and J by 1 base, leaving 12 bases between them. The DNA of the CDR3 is TGCGCCAGCAGCGTACAGGGTGGTTCTGGAAACACCATATATTTT. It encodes CASSVQGGSGNTIYF.

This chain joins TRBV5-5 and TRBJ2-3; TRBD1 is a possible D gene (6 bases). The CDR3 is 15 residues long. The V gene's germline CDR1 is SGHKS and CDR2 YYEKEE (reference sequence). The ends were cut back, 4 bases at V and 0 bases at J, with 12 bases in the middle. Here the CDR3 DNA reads TGTGCCAGCAGCACCTGGACAGATAGCACAGATACGCAGTATTTT. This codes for CASSTWTDSTDTQYF.

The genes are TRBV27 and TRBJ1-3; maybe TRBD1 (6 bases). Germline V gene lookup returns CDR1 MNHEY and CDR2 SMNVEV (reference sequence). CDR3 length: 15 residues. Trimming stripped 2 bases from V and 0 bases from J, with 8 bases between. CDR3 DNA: TGTGCCAGCAGTTTACAGGGGTTCTCTGGAAACACCATATATTTT. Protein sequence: CASSLQGFSGNTIYF.

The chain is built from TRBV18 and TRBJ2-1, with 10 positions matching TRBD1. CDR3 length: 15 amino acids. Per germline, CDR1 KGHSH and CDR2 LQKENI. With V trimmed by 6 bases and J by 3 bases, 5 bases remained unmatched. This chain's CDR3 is CASSPGTGVYNEQFF. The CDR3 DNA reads TGTGCCAGCTCGCCCGGGACAGGGGTCTACAATGAGCAGTTCTTC.

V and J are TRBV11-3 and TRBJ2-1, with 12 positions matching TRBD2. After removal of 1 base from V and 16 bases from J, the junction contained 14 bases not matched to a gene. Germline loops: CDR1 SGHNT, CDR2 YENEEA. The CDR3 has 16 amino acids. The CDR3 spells CASSLGSLAGGPGLFF. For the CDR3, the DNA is TGTGCCAGCAGCTTAGGTTCTCTAGCGGGAGGGCCCGGACTTTTCTTC.

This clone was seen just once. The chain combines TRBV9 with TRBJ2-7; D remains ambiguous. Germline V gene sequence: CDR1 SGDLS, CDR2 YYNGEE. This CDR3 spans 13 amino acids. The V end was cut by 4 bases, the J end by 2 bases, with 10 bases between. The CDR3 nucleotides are TGTGCCAGCAGCCCAGGCATTACCTACGAGCAGTACTTC. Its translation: CASSPGITYEQYF.

The CDR3 sequence is CASSQVKRGLDYGYTF. The CDR3 nucleotides are TGCGCCAGCAGCCAAGTCAAAAGAGGTTTGGACTATGGCTACACCTTC. The chain combines TRBV4-1 with TRBJ1-2; D ambiguous. The CDR3 runs to 16 residues. CDR1 is MGHRA, CDR2 YSYEKL, per germline. V was pared by 1 base and J by 3 bases, with 15 bases between.

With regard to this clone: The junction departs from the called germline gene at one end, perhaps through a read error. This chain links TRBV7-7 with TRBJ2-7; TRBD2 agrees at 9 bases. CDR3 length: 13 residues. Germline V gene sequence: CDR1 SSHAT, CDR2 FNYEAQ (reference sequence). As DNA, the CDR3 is TGTGCTAGCAGCTCGGGACTAGCAGACGAGCAGTACTTC. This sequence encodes CASSSGLADEQYF.

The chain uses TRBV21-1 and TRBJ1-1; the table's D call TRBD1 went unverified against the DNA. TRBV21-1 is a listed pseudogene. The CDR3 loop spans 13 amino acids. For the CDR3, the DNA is TGTGCCAGCAGCAAAGGGGGACAGCCAAAAGCTTTCTTT. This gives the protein CASSKGGQPKAFF.

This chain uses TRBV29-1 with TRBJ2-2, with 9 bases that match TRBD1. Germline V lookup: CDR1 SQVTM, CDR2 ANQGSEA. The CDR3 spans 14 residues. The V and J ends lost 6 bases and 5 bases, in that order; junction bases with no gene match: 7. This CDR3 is CSVGRDRVTGELFF. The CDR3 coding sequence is TGCAGCGTCGGCCGGGACAGGGTGACCGGGGAGCTGTTTTTT.

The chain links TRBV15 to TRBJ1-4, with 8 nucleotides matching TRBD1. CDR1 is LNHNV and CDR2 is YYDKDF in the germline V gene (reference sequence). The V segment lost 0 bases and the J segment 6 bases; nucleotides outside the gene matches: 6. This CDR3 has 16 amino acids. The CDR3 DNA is TGTGCCACCAGCAGAGATCTGTTGGACAGGGATGAAAAACTGTTTTTT. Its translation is CATSRDLLDRDEKLFF.

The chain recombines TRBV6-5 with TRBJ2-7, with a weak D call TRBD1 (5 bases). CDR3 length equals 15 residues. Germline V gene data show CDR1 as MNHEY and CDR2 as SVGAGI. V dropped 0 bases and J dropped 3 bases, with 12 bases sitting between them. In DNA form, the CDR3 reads TGTGCCAGCAGTTACTCGGGGCAGTCCGGCTACGAGCAGTACTTC. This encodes CASSYSGQSGYEQYF.

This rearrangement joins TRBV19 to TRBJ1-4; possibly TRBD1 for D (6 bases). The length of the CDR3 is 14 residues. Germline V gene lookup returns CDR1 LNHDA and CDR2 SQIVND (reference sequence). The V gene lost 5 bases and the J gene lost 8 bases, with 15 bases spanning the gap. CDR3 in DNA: TGTGCCAGTAGTTGGGACATCAAGAGGGAAAAACTGTTTTTT. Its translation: CASSWDIKREKLFF.

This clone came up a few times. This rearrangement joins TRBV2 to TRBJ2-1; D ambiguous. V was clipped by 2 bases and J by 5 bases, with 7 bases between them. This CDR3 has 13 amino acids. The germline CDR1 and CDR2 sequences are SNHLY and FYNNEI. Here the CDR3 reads CASSEYRDNEQFF. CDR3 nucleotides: TGTGCCAGCAGTGAATACCGGGACAATGAGCAGTTCTTC.

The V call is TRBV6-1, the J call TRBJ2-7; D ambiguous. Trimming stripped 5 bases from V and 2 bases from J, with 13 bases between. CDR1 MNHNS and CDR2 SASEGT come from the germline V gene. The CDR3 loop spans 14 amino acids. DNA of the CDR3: TGTGCCAGCAGTACCCGAGGTCTTCCCTACGAGCAGTACTTC. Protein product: CASSTRGLPYEQYF.

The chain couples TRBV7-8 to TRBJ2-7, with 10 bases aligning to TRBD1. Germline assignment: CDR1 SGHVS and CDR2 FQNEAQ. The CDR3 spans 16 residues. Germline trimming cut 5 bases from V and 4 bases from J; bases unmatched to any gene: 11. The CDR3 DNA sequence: TGTGCCAGCAGCACAATTGACAGGGGGCGCGTTTACGAGCAGTACTTC. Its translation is CASSTIDRGRVYEQYF. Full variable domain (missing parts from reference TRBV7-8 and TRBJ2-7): GAGVSQSPRYKVAKRGQDVALRCDPISGHVSLFWYQQALGQGPEFLTYFQNEAQLDKSGLPSDRFFAERPEGSVSTLKIQRTQQEDSAVYLCASSTIDRGRVYEQYFGPGTRLTVT.

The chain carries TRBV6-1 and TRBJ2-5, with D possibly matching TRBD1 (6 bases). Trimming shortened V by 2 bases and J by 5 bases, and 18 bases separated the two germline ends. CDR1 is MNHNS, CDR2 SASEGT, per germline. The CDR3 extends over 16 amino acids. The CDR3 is CASSELFAGAWETQYF. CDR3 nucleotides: TGTGCCAGCAGTGAACTGTTTGCAGGGGCTTGGGAGACCCAGTACTTC.

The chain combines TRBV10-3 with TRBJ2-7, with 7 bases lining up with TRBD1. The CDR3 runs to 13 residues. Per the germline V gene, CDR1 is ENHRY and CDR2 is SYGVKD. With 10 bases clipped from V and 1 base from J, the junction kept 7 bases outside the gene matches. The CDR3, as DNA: TGTGCCACCAGACAGGGTGGGTCCTACGAGCAGTACTTC. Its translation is CATRQGGSYEQYF.

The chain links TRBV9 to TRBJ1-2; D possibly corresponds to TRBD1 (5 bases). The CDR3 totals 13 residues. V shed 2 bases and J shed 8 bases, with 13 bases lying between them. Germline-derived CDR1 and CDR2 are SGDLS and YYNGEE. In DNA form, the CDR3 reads TGTGCCAGCAGCGTCCGGCAGGGCTTAGGCTACACCTTC. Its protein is CASSVRQGLGYTF.

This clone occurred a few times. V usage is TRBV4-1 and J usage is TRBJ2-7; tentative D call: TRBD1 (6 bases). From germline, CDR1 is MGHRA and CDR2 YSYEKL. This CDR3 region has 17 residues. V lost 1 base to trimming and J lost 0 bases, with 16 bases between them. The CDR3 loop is CASSQVLRDRSSYEQYF. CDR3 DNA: TGCGCCAGCAGCCAAGTGCTGCGCGACAGGTCCTCCTACGAGCAGTACTTC.

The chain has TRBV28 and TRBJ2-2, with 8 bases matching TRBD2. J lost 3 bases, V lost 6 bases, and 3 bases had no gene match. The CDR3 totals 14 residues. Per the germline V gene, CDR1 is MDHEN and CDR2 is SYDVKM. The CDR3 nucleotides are TGTGCCAGCAGGCCAGCGGGAGACACCGGGGAGCTGTTTTTT. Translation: CASRPAGDTGELFF. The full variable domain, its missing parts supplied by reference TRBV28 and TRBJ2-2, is DVKVTQSSRYLVKRTGEKVFLECVQDMDHENMFWYRQDPGLGLRLIYFSYDVKMKEKGDIPEGYSVSREKKERFSLILESASTNQTSMYLCASRPAGDTGELFFGEGSRLTVL.

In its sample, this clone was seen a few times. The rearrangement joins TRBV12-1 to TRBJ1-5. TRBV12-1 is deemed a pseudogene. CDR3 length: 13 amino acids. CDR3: CASSFRGNQPQHF. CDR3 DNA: TGTGCCAGCAGCTTTCGGGGAAACCAGCCCCAGCATTTT.

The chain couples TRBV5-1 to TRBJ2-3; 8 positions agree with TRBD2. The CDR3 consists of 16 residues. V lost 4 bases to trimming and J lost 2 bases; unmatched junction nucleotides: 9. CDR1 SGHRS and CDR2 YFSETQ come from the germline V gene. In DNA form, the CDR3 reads TGCGCCAGCAGCCCACCTCTAGCGGGCCTCACAGATACGCAGTATTTT. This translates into CASSPPLAGLTDTQYF.

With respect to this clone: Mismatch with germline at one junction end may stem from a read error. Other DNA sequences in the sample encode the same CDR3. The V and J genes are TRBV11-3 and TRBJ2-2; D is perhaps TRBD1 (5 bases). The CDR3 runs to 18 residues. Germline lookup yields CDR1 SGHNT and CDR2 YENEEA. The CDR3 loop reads CASSFPADTILNTGELFF. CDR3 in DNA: TGCGCCAGCAGCTTCCCCGCGGACACAATACTAAACACCGGGGAGCTGTTTTTT.

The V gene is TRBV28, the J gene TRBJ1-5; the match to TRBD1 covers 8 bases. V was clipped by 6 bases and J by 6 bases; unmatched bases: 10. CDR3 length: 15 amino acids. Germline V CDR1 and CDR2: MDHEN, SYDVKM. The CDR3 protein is CASSYSGGAAQPQHF. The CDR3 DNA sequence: TGTGCCAGCAGCTACTCAGGGGGCGCCGCTCAGCCCCAGCATTTT.

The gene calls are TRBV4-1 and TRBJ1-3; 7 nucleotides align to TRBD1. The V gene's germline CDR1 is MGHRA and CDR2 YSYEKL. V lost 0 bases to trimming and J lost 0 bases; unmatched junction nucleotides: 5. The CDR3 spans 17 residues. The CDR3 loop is CASSQDRTGFSGNTIYF. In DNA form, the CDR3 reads TGCGCCAGCAGCCAAGATAGGACAGGTTTCTCTGGAAACACCATATATTTT.

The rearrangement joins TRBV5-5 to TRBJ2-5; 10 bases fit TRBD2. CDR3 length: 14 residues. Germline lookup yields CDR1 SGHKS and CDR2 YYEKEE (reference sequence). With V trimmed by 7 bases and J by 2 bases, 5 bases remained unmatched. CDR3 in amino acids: CASDLLAGQETQYF. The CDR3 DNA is TGTGCCAGCGACCTACTAGCGGGGCAAGAGACCCAGTACTTC.

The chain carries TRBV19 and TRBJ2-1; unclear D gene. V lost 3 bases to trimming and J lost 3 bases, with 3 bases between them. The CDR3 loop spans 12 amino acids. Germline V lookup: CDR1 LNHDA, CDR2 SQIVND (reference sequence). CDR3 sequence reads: CASSMSYNEQFF. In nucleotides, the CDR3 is TGTGCCAGTAGTATGAGCTACAATGAGCAGTTCTTC.

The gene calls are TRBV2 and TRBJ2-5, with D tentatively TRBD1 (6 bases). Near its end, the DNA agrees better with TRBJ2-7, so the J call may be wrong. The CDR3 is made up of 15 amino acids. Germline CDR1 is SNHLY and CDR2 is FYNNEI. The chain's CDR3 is CASSVGTPVTYEQYF. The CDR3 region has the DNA TGTGCCAGCAGTGTTGGGACACCCGTGACCTACGAGCAGTACTTC.

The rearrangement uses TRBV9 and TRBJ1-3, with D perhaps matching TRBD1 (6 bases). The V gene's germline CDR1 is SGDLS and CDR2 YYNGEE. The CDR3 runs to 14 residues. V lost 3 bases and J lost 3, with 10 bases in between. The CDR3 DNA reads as TGTGCCAGCAGCGGGGACACTGATGGAAACACCATATATTTT. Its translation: CASSGDTDGNTIYF.